This T cell receptor (beta chain) comes out of a study of metastatic and nonmetastatic thyroid tumors. Germline CDR1 is MNHNS and CDR2 is SASEGT. The CDR3 runs 14 residues. Trimming cost V 5 bases and J 5 bases; bases outside gene matches: 5. At least ten counts were recorded for this clone. MiXCR re-clonotyped the PCR reads for TCRdb. The table has 20,000 to 25,000 clones, approximately 19% seen once; the top ten hold approximately 4.6%. Each patient went into thyroid surgery without having received any treatment. V gene TRBV6-1 combines with J gene TRBJ2-1, with 8 bases lining up with TRBD2. Sequenced input: blood. This TCR derives from a male donor with papillary thyroid cancer or a benign thyroid nodule (not recorded which). Some clones in this sample may be carry-over from other donors' samples. The CDR3 region is CASSLGGGNNEQFF. CDR3 sequence (DNA): TGTGCCAGCAGTCTCGGGGGGGGGAACAATGAGCAGTTCTTC.